The 20 T cell receptor beta chains below come from one sample, sequenced in a study of cytomegalovirus exposure and HLA in healthy donors. Both 60 Vbeta primers and 13 Jbeta primers went into the PCR. The repertoire was sequenced with immunoSEQ multiplex PCR; TCRdb's copy has only in-frame clones and lacks some. The sample includes under 150,000 clones, around four fifths of them seen just once. Input material: PBMCs. The receptors originated from a man aged 25 to 40 in good health and CMV-seropositive.

Remarks on this clone: The same CDR3 is also encoded by other DNA sequences in this sample. The chain is built from TRBV28 and TRBJ2-3; D not resolved. Germline V gene lookup returns CDR1 MDHEN and CDR2 SYDVKM. Trimming shortened V by 6 bases and J by 2 bases, and 9 bases separated the two germline ends. CDR3 size: 13 residues. The CDR3 loop is CASSPPSTDTQYF. The CDR3 coding sequence is TGTGCCAGCAGCCCCCCGTCCACAGATACGCAGTATTTT.

The chain couples TRBV10-3 to TRBJ2-2; D may be TRBD1 (6 bases). Germline V gives CDR1 ENHRY, CDR2 SYGVKD. The CDR3 length is 15 residues. V shed 2 bases and J shed 5 bases, with 12 bases lying between them. The CDR3 nucleotides read TGTGCCATCAGTGAGCTCAATAGGGGGACCGGGGAGCTGTTTTTT. Translation: CAISELNRGTGELFF.

The chain carries TRBV5-4 and TRBJ1-1; 11 bases agree with TRBD1. The trim removed 7 bases at V and 3 bases at J, leaving 8 bases unmatched. CDR3 length equals 15 residues. CDR1 is SGHNT, CDR2 YYREEE, per germline (reference sequence). CDR3 in amino acids: CASYGQGAPDTEAFF. CDR3 coding DNA: TGTGCCAGCTACGGACAGGGGGCTCCGGACACTGAAGCTTTCTTT.

The rearrangement links TRBV7-9 to TRBJ2-1; D is perhaps TRBD2 (7 bases). Trimming pared 3 bases from V and 9 bases from J, leaving 15 bases between. Germline V CDR1 and CDR2: SEHNR, FQNEAQ (reference sequence). CDR3 length equals 14 residues. The CDR3 DNA sequence: TGTGCCAGCAGCTTGGGGGCCGGGGGGACTGAGCAGTTCTTC. Protein: CASSLGAGGTEQFF.

This sequence joins TRBV19 and TRBJ1-2; the match to TRBD1 covers 9 bases. The J segment lost 0 bases and the V segment lost 7 bases, leaving 6 bases of the junction unmatched. CDR1 is LNHDA and CDR2 is SQIVND in the germline V gene (reference sequence). The CDR3 totals 15 residues. The CDR3 protein is CASTPGQGSNYGYTF. Here the CDR3 DNA reads TGTGCCAGTACCCCGGGACAGGGATCTAACTATGGCTACACCTTC. Full variable domain (outside the CDR3, taken from reference TRBV19 and TRBJ1-2): DGGITQSPKYLFRKEGQNVTLSCEQNLNHDAMYWYRQDPGQGLRLIYYSQIVNDFQKGDIAEGYSVSREKKESFPLTVTSAQKNPTAFYLCASTPGQGSNYGYTFGSGTRLTVV.

The genes are TRBV9 and TRBJ2-3; 14 positions agree with TRBD2. In germline, CDR1 is SGDLS, CDR2 YYNGEE. This CDR3 region has 18 residues. V was pared by 0 bases and J by 4 bases, with 7 bases of the junction left unmatched. CDR3 DNA: TGTGCCAGCAGCGTAGTCGCCGGGACTAGCGGGAGCGCAGATACGCAGTATTTT. Its translation is CASSVVAGTSGSADTQYF.

This clone was observed once. V is TRBV7-9 and J is TRBJ1-3; the D gene is possibly TRBD1 (5 bases). From germline, CDR1 is SEHNR and CDR2 FQNEAQ (reference sequence). V lost 5 bases and J lost 0, with 17 bases in between. CDR3 length: 17 amino acids. The CDR3: CASSLPEGLASGNTIYF. Written as DNA, the CDR3 is TGTGCCAGCAGCCTCCCGGAGGGGTTGGCCTCTGGAAACACCATATATTTT.

The CDR3 loop reads CASSWDSTSNQPQHF. CDR3 bases: TGTGCCAGTAGTTGGGACAGTACTAGCAATCAGCCCCAGCATTTT. The chain employs TRBV19 and TRBJ1-5, with 7 bases aligning to TRBD1. The germline V gene encodes CDR1 LNHDA and CDR2 SQIVND (reference sequence). This CDR3 contains 15 residues. The V and J ends lost 5 bases and 0 bases, in that order; junction bases with no gene match: 4.

For the CDR3, the DNA is TGTGCCAGCAGCGTAGGCCTCAGTGGACAGGGGGGGGCCAAAAACATTCAGTACTTC. As protein: CASSVGLSGQGGAKNIQYF. This chain joins TRBV9 and TRBJ2-4; 10 bases match TRBD1. This CDR3 spans 19 amino acids. Unmatched junction bases numbered 10, after V lost 0 bases and J lost 1 base. The germline gives CDR1 SGDLS, CDR2 YYNGEE.

The rearrangement uses TRBV12-1 and TRBJ2-2; TRBD2 is the table's D call and was not checked against the DNA. TRBV12-1 is a listed pseudogene. The CDR3 has 20 residues. CDR3 DNA sequence: TGTGCCAGCAGCTTTGGAAAAGGCGGGAGCTTAATTGCGAACACCGGGGAGCTGTTTTTT. Its protein product is CASSFGKGGSLIANTGELFF.

This clone appeared many times. The V gene is TRBV6-5, the J gene TRBJ2-7; D is undetermined. Germline assignment: CDR1 MNHEY and CDR2 SVGAGI. The V end lost 4 bases, the J end lost 3 bases, and 7 bases lay between the germline ends. This CDR3 comprises 12 residues. This CDR3 reads CASSSPIYEQYF. CDR3 nucleotide sequence: TGTGCCAGCAGTTCCCCAATCTACGAGCAGTACTTC.

This rearrangement joins TRBV18 to TRBJ2-1; a weak D match, TRBD1 (6 bases). This CDR3 comprises 14 residues. CDR1 KGHSH and CDR2 LQKENI come from the germline V gene. Trimming took 4 bases from V and 8 from J, leaving 15 bases between them. The CDR3 DNA reads TGTGCCAGCTCACGACAGGTCGAAGCGGATGAGCAGTTCTTC. Amino acids: CASSRQVEADEQFF.

The chain employs TRBV2 and TRBJ1-5, with 10 nucleotides matching TRBD1. Germline V CDR1 and CDR2: SNHLY, FYNNEI. CDR3 size: 16 residues. The trim removed 9 bases at V and 1 base at J, leaving 9 bases unmatched. CDR3 residues: CASEPGTGVSNQPQHF. In nucleotides, the CDR3 is TGTGCCAGTGAACCGGGGACAGGGGTAAGCAATCAGCCCCAGCATTTT.

V usage is TRBV29-1 and J usage is TRBJ2-1, with 7 positions matching TRBD2. Per germline, CDR1 SQVTM and CDR2 ANQGSEA. This CDR3 contains 13 residues. The trim removed 6 bases at V and 8 bases at J, leaving 10 bases unmatched. In DNA, the CDR3 is TGCAGCGTCCCGTATGCGGGGGATTATGAGCAGTTCTTC. This encodes CSVPYAGDYEQFF.

J is TRBJ1-2 and V is TRBV12-2. TRBV12-2 is listed as a pseudogene. CDR3 length: 16 residues. The CDR3 region has the DNA TGTGCAAGTCGCTTCGACGGGGGGGTGGATGACTATGGCTACACCTTC. It translates to CASRFDGGVDDYGYTF.

The chain carries TRBV7-9 and TRBJ2-1; TRBD2 is a possible D gene (7 bases). Germline V CDR1 and CDR2: SEHNR, FQNEAQ (reference sequence). The germline V and J ends were trimmed by 2 bases and 5 bases, with 13 bases remaining between them. The CDR3 totals 15 residues. The CDR3 nucleotides read TGTGCCAGCAGCTTAAGGGGGGGCCCGAACAATGAGCAGTTCTTC. It encodes CASSLRGGPNNEQFF.

The chain combines TRBV19 with TRBJ1-6; D might be TRBD1 (5 bases). V gave up 4 bases and J gave up 14 bases, with 15 bases separating them. This CDR3 has 13 amino acids. Germline values: CDR1 LNHDA, CDR2 SQIVND (reference sequence). In DNA, the CDR3 is TGTGCCAGTAGTAACGAGTTTCGGGGGACCCTCCACTTT. Amino acid sequence: CASSNEFRGTLHF.

The chain is built from TRBV27 and TRBJ1-5, with 7 bases aligning to TRBD1. The V gene end was trimmed by 2 bases and the J gene end by 6 bases; junction bases not matched to a gene: 13. Germline V gene data show CDR1 as MNHEY and CDR2 as SMNVEV (reference sequence). The CDR3 length is 17 residues. The CDR3 protein is CASSLRATGVDVQPQHF. CDR3 nucleotides: TGTGCCAGCAGTTTACGGGCAACAGGGGTAGACGTTCAGCCCCAGCATTTT.

The chain is built from TRBV11-2 and TRBJ1-2; tentatively, D is TRBD1 (5 bases). CDR3 length: 18 residues. Trimming stripped 0 bases from V and 4 bases from J, with 21 bases between. CDR1 and CDR2 from the germline V gene are SGHAT and FQNNGV. The CDR3 DNA sequence: TGTGCCAGCAGCTTAGATCAGGGCGGTAGGATGGGTATCTATGGCTACACCTTC. Protein product: CASSLDQGGRMGIYGYTF.

This chain joins TRBV11-3 and TRBJ2-7; D gene ambiguous. CDR3 length equals 14 residues. The V and J ends lost 2 bases and 3 bases respectively, with 11 bases between them. The germline V gene has CDR1 SGHNT and CDR2 YENEEA. CDR3 in DNA: TGTGCCAGCAGCTTATCGACGCGGATCTACGAGCAGTACTTC. Translation: CASSLSTRIYEQYF.